This T cell receptor (beta chain) was sequenced for a study of T cell repertoires in cytomegalovirus infection. About the study: An indication of both CMV infection and matching HLA type came from public TCR beta signatures.

TCRdb used MiXCR to reprocess the reads, holding one entry per CDR3 protein. The sample holds about a million distinct CDR3 sequences, roughly 30% seen once. Study-level results: Ex vivo responses were dominated by HLA-C-restricted CMV-specific TCR beta clonotypes. Summed frequency of public TCR beta families distinguished CMV carriers with the relevant HLA.

This clonotype was seen at least ten times. The antigen is undetermined. The sequencing used cultured CD8+ T cells from PBMCs, collected from culture after CMV antigen stimulation. The TCR was taken from a human donor in good health (CMV status not recorded). Some clones in this sample may be carry-over from other donors' samples.

CDR3 sequence: CASSLLGQASTQPQHF. DNA for the CDR3: TGTGCCAGCAGTTTACTGGGACAGGCGTCGACTCAGCCCCAGCATTTT. V is TRBV27 and J is TRBJ1-5; 8 bases align to TRBD1. The CDR3 contains 16 residues. Germline CDR1 MNHEY, CDR2 SMNVEV (reference sequence). The trim removed 2 bases at V and 6 bases at J, leaving 9 bases unmatched.